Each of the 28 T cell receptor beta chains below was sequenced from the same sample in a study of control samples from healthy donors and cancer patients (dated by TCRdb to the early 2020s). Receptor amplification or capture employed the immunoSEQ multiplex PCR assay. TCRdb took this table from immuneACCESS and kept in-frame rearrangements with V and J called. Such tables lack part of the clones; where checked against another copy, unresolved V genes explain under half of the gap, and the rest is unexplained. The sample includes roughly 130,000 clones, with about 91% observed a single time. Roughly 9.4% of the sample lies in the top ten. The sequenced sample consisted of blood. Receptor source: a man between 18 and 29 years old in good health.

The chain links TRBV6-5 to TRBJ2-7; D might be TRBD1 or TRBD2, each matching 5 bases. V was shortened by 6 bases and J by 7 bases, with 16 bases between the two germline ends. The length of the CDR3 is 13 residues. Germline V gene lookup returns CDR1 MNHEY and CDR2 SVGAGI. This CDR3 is CASSLAGLREQYF. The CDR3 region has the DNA TGTGCCAGCAGCCTAGCAGGGTTGAGGGAGCAGTACTTC.

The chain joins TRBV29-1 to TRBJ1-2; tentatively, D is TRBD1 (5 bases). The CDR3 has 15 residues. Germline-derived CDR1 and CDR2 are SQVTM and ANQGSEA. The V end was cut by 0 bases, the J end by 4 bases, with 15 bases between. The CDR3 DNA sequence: TGCAGCGTTGAAGAAGGGCAGGGTAGCGGCTATGGCTACACCTTC. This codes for CSVEEGQGSGYGYTF.

The chain's CDR3 is CASTIPNSPLHF. CDR3 sequence (DNA): TGTGCCAGCACCATACCCAATTCACCCCTCCACTTT. The V gene is TRBV7-2, the J gene TRBJ1-6; no clear D. Trimming removed 7 bases from V and 7 bases from J, with 8 bases in between. This CDR3 region has 12 residues. The germline CDR1 and CDR2 sequences are SGHTA and FQGNSA. Complete variable domain (other parts from reference TRBV7-2 and TRBJ1-6): GAGVSQSPSNKVTEKGKDVELRCDPISGHTALYWYRQSLGQGLEFLIYFQGNSAPDKSGLPSDRFSAERTGGSVSTLTIQRTQQEDSAVYLCASTIPNSPLHFGNGTRLTVT.

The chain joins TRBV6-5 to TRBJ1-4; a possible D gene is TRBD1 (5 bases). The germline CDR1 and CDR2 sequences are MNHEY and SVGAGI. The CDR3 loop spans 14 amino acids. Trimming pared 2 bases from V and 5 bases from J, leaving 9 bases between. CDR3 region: CASSYAEGNEKLFF. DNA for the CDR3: TGTGCCAGCAGTTACGCGGAGGGGAATGAAAAACTGTTTTTT.

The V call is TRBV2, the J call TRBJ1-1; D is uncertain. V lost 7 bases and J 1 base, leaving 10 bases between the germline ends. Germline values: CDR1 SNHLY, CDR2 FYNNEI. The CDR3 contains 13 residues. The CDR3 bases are TGTGCCAGCATGGAAACCACGAACACTGAAGCTTTCTTT. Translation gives CASMETTNTEAFF. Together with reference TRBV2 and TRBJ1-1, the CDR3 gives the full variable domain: EPEVTQTPSHQVTQMGQEVILRCVPISNHLYFYWYRQILGQKVEFLVSFYNNEISEKSEIFDDQFSVERPDGSNFTLKIRSTKLEDSAMYFCASMETTNTEAFFGQGTRLTVV.

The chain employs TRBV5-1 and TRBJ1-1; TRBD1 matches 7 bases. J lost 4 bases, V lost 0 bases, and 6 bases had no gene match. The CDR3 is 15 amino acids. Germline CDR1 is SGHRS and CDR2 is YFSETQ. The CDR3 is CASSLVGTVGTEAFF. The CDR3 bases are TGCGCCAGCAGCTTGGTTGGGACAGTGGGCACTGAAGCTTTCTTT.

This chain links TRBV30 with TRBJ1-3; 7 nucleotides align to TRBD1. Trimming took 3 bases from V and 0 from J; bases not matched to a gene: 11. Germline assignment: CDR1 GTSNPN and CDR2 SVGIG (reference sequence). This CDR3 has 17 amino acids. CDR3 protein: CAWSVSRTGYSGNTIYF. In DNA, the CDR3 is TGTGCCTGGAGCGTGTCCCGGACAGGATACTCTGGAAACACCATATATTTT. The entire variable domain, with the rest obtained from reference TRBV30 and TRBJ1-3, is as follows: SQTIHQWPATLVQPVGSPLSLECTVEGTSNPNLYWYRQAAGRGLQLLFYSVGIGQISSEVPQNLSASRPQDRQFILSSKKLLLSDSGFYLCAWSVSRTGYSGNTIYFGEGSWLTVV.

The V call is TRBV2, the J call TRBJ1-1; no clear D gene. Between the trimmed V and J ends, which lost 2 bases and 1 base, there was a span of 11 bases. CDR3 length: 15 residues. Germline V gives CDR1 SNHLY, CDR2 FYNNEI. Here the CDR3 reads CASSERETSNTEAFF. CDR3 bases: TGTGCCAGCAGTGAAAGGGAGACATCGAACACTGAAGCTTTCTTT.

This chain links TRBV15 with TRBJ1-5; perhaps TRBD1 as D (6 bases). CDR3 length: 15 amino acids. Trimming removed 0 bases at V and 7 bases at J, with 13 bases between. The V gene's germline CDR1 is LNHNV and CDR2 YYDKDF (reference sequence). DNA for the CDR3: TGTGCCACCAGCAGAGATGGGGGGGCCGGGCAGCCCCAGCATTTT. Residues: CATSRDGGAGQPQHF.

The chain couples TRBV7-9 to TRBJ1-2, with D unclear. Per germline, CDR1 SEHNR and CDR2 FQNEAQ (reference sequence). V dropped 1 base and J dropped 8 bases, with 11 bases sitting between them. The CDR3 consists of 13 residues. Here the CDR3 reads CASSLGKDYGYTF. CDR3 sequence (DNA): TGTGCCAGCAGCTTAGGCAAGGATTACGGCTACACCTTC.

CDR3 protein: CASSATQENTEAFF. The CDR3 DNA sequence: TGTGCCAGCAGTGCCACCCAGGAAAACACTGAAGCTTTCTTT. The chain carries TRBV6-4 and TRBJ1-1; no clear D. The V gene lost 4 bases and the J gene lost 2 bases, with 11 bases spanning the gap. The CDR3 totals 14 residues. Germline loops: CDR1 MRHNA, CDR2 SNTAGT.

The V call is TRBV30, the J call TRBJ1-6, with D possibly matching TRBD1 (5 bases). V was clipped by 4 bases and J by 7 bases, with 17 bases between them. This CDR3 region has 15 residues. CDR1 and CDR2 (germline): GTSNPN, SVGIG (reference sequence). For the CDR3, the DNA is TGTGCCTGGACCGTTGGGGGTTTTTACAATTCACCCCTCCACTTT. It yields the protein CAWTVGGFYNSPLHF.

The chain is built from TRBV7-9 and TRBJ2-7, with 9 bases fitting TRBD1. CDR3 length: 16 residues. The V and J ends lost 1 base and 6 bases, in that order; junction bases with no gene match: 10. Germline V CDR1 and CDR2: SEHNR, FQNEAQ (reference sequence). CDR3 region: CASSLEVGTGLGEQYF. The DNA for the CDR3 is TGTGCCAGCAGCTTAGAGGTCGGGACAGGGCTTGGCGAGCAGTACTTC.

CDR3 sequence reads: CAASRDSNQPQHF. CDR3 coding DNA: TGTGCCGCTAGTCGGGATAGCAATCAGCCCCAGCATTTT. The chain joins TRBV15 to TRBJ1-5, with no clear D. V gave up 11 bases and J gave up 0 bases, with 11 bases separating them. This CDR3 spans 13 amino acids. In germline, CDR1 is LNHNV, CDR2 YYDKDF (reference sequence).

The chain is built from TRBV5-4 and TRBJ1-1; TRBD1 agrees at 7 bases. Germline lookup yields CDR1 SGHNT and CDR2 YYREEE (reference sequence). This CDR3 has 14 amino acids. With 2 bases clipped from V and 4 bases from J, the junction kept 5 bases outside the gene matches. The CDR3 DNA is TGTGCCAGCAGCTTATCGACAGGGCCCACTGAAGCTTTCTTT. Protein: CASSLSTGPTEAFF.

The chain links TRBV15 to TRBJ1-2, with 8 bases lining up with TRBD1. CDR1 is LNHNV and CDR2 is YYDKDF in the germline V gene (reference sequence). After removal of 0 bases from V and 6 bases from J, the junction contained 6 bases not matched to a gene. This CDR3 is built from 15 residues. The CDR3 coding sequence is TGTGCCACCAGCAGAGATCGGGCAGGGGGCGATGGCTACACCTTC. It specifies CATSRDRAGGDGYTF.

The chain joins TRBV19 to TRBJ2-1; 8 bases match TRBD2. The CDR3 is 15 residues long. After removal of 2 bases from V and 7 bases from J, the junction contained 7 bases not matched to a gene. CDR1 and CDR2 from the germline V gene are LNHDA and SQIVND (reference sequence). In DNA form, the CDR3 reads TGTGCCAGTAGTATATTCAGCGGGGGTTTGAATGAGCAGTTCTTC. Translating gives CASSIFSGGLNEQFF.

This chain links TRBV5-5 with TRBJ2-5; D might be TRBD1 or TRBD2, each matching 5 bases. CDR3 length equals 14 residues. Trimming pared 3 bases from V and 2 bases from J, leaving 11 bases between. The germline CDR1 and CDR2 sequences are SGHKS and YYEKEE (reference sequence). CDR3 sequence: CASSWGWSQETQYF. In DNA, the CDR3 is TGTGCCAGCAGCTGGGGGTGGAGTCAAGAGACCCAGTACTTC. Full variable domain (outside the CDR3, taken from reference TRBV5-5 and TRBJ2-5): DAGVTQSPTHLIKTRGQQVTLRCSPISGHKSVSWYQQVLGQGPQFIFQYYEKEERGRGNFPDRFSARQFPNYSSELNVNALLLGDSALYLCASSWGWSQETQYFGPGTRLLVL.

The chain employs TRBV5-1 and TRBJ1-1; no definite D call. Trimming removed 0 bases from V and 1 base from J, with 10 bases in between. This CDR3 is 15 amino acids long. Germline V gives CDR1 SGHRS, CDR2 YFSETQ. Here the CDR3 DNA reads TGCGCCAGCAGCTTGGTTGGGCCCGCGAACACTGAAGCTTTCTTT. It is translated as CASSLVGPANTEAFF.

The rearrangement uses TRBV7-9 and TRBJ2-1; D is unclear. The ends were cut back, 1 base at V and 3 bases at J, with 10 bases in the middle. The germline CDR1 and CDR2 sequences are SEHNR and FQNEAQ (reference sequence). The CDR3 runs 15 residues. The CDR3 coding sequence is TGTGCCAGCAGCTTAGGGGCAGTGGGCTACAATGAGCAGTTCTTC. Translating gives CASSLGAVGYNEQFF.

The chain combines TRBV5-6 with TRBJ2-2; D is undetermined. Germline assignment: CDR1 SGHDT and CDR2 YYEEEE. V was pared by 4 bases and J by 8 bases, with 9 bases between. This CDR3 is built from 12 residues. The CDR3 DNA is TGTGCCAGCAGCAGAGGATCAGGGGAGCTGTTTTTT. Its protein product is CASSRGSGELFF.

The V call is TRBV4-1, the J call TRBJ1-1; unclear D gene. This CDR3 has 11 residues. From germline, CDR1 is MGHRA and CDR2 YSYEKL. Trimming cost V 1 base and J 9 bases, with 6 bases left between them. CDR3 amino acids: CASSQVNQAFF. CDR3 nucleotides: TGCGCCAGCAGCCAAGTTAATCAAGCTTTCTTT.

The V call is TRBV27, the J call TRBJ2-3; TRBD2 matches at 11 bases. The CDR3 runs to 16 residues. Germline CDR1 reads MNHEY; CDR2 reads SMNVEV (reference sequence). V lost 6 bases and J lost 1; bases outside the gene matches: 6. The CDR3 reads CASSILLAGGTDTQYF. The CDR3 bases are TGTGCCAGCAGCATACTACTAGCGGGGGGCACAGATACGCAGTATTTT.

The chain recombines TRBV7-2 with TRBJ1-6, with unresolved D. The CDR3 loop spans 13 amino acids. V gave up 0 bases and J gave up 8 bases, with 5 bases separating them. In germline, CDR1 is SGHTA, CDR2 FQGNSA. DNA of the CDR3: TGTGCCAGCAGCTTAGCTCGGGATTCACCCCTCCACTTT. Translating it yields CASSLARDSPLHF.

The CDR3 is CASSVGGDYSNQPQHF. The CDR3 DNA follows: TGTGCCAGCAGCGTAGGAGGGGATTATAGCAATCAGCCCCAGCATTTT. This sequence joins TRBV9 and TRBJ1-5; a weak D match, TRBD1 (5 bases). This CDR3 has 16 amino acids. V gave up 0 bases and J gave up 0 bases, with 10 bases separating them. CDR1 is SGDLS and CDR2 is YYNGEE in the germline V gene.

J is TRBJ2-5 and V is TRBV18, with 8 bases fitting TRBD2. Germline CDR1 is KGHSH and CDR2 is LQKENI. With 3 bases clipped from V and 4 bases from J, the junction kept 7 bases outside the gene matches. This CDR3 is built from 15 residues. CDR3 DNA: TGTGCCAGCTCACCGTCGGGGGGGCTCAGAGAGACCCAGTACTTC. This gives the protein CASSPSGGLRETQYF.

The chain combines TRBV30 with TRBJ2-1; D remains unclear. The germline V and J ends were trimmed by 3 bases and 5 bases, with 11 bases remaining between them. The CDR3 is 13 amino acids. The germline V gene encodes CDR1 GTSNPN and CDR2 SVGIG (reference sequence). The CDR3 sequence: CAWRNWPHNEQFF. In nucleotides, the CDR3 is TGTGCCTGGAGGAACTGGCCCCACAATGAGCAGTTCTTC.

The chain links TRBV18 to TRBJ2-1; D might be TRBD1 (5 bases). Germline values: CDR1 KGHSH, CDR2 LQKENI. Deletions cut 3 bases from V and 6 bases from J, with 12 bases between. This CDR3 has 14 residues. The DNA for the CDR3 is TGTGCCAGCTCACCTCGGGCAGGGTTCAATGAGCAGTTCTTC. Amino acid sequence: CASSPRAGFNEQFF. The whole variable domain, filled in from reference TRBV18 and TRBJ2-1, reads NAGVMQNPRHLVRRRGQEARLRCSPMKGHSHVYWYRQLPEEGLKFMVYLQKENIIDESGMPKERFSAEFPKEGPSILRIQQVVRGDSAAYFCASSPRAGFNEQFFGPGTRLTVL.